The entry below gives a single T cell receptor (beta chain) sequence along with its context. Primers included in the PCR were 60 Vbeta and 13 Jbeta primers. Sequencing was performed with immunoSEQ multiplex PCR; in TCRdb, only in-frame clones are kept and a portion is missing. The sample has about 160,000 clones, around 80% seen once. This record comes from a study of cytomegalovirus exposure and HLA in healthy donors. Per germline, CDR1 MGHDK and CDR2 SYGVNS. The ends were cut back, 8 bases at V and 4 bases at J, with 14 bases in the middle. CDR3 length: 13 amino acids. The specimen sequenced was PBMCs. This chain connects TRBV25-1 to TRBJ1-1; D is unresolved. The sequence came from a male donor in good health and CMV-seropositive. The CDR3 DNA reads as TGTGCCAGCGGTGGGTCAGAATTCACTGAAGCTTTCTTT. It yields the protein CASGGSEFTEAFF.